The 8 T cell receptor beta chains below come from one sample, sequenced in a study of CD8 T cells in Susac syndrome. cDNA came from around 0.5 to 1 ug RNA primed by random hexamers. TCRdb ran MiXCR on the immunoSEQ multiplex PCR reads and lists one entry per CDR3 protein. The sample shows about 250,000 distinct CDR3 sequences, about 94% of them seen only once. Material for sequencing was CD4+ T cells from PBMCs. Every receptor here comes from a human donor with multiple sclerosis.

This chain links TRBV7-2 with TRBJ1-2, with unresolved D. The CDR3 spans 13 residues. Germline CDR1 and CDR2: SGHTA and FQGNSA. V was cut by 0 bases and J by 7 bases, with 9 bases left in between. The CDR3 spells CASSLAGMGGYTF. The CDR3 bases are TGTGCCAGCAGCTTAGCGGGGATGGGTGGCTACACCTTC.

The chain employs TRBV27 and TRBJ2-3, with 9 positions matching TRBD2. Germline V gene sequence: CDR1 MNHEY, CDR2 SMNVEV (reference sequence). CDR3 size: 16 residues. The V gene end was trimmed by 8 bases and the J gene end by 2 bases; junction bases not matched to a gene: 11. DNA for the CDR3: TGTGCCAGCGGAATTAGTCTAGCGGGAATCACAGATACGCAGTATTTT. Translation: CASGISLAGITDTQYF.

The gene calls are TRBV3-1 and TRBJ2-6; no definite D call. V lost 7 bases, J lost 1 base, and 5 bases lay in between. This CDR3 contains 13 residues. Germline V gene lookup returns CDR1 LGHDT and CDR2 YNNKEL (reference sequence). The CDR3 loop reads CASTGSGANVLTF. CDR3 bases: TGTGCCAGCACTGGATCTGGGGCCAACGTCCTGACTTTC. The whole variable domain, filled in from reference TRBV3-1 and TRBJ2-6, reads DTAVSQTPKYLVTQMGNDKSIKCEQNLGHDTMYWYKQDSKKFLKIMFSYNNKELIINETVPNRFSPKSPDKAHLNLHINSLELGDSAVYFCASTGSGANVLTFGAGSRLTVL.

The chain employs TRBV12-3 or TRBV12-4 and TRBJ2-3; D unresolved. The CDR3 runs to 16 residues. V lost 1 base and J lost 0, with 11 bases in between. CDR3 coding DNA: TGTGCCAGCAGTTTAGATTCAGGAATTAGCACAGATACGCAGTATTTT. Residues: CASSLDSGISTDTQYF.

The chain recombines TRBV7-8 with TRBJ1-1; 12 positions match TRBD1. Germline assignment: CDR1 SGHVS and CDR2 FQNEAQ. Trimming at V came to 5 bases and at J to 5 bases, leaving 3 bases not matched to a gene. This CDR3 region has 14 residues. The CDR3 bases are TGTGCCAGCAGCGGGGACAGGGGGCAAACTGAAGCTTTCTTT. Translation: CASSGDRGQTEAFF.

CDR3 DNA sequence: TGCAGCGTTGCAGATTCAAAAGCTTTCTTT. It encodes CSVADSKAFF. V is TRBV29-1 and J is TRBJ1-1; no reliable D call. Looked up from germline, CDR1 is SQVTM and CDR2 is ANQGSEA. This CDR3 is built from 10 residues. With 4 bases removed from V and 9 bases from J, the gap between germline ends came to 9 bases.

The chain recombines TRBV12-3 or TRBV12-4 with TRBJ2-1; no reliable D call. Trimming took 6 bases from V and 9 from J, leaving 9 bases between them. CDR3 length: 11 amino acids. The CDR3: CASSSGREQFF. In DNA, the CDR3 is TGTGCCAGCAGCAGTGGGCGTGAGCAGTTCTTC.

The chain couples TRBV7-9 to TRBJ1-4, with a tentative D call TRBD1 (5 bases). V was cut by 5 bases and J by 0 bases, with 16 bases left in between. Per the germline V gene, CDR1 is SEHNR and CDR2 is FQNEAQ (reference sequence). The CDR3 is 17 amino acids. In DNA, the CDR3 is TGTGCCAGCAGCCCAGGGACCCAGAGGGCAACTAATGAAAAACTGTTTTTT. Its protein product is CASSPGTQRATNEKLFF.